This is a list of T cell receptor beta chains from one sample in a study of early T cells in non-severe SARS-CoV-2 infection. Using its own MiXCR run on the 5' RACE reads, TCRdb lists one record per CDR3 protein. The sample has about 83,000 distinct CDR3 sequences, approximately 13% seen once. The sequencing input was whole blood. The receptors were sampled from an adult who was a healthcare worker with PCR-confirmed SARS-CoV-2 infection or an uninfected control (not recorded which). Each CDR3 is given with its conserved first and last residue. Fields, in order: D gene, clone size, J gene, V gene, CDR3 DNA, CDR3 protein. D genes are given only for firm matches. The size field is filled for only some rows; it gives once, few, many or a size class.

>TRBD2|few|TRBJ2-5|TRBV7-2
TGTGCCAGCAGCTTCCGGACTAGTCGGGAGACCCAGTACTTC
CASSFRTSRETQYF
>NA|many|TRBJ1-5|TRBV7-9
TGTGCCAGCAGCCTTGGCAGGGCGGGCTTCGGCAATCAGCCCCAGCATTTT
CASSLGRAGFGNQPQHF
>NA|many|TRBJ1-6|TRBV6-5
TGTGCCAGCGGGGGCTTAACCCCACCCCTCCACTTT
CASGGLTPPLHF
>NA|NA|TRBJ1-4|TRBV20-1
TGCAGTGCTAGGACGTTCGCCGGCGAAAAACTGTTTTTT
CSARTFAGEKLFF
>NA|NA|TRBJ2-1|TRBV3-1
TGTGCCAGCAGCCCTGTTCCGAACTCCTACAATGAGCAGTTCTTC
CASSPVPNSYNEQFF
>TRBD1|many|TRBJ1-1|TRBV10-2
TGCGCCAGCCGCTCAAGGGGGCTCCGGGACACTGAAGCTTTCTTT
CASRSRGLRDTEAFF
>TRBD2|few|TRBJ2-7|TRBV7-2
TGTGCCAGCAACCCGGGACTAGCCTCCTACGAGCAGTACTTC
CASNPGLASYEQYF
>NA|few|TRBJ2-1|TRBV6-1
TGTGCCAGCAGTGAAGCGCGGGCTAGGTGGGTCAATGAGCAGTTCTTC
CASSEARARWVNEQFF
>NA|few|TRBJ2-7|TRBV7-2
TGTGCCAGCAGCTTAATCGGCTCGGTCTACGAGCAGTACTTC
CASSLIGSVYEQYF
>TRBD1|few|TRBJ1-6|TRBV20-1
TGCAGTGCCCTGGACAGGGCAGCCCTCCACTTT
CSALDRAALHF
>NA|few|TRBJ1-6|TRBV3-1
TGTGCCAGCCAAACGAGTGGCTTCCACTATAATTCACCCCTCCACTTT
CASQTSGFHYNSPLHF
>NA|many|TRBJ2-3|TRBV20-1
TGCAGTGCTCCTACTGTGAGCGACTGGAGCACAGATACGCAGTATTTT
CSAPTVSDWSTDTQYF
>TRBD1|few|TRBJ2-7|TRBV15
TGTGCCACCAGCAGAGCGGGGACAGGGAATTACGAGCAGTACTTC
CATSRAGTGNYEQYF
>NA|NA|TRBJ2-2|TRBV29-1
TGCAGCGTTGGTATGGTTCTATCGAACACCGGGGAGCTGTTTTTT
CSVGMVLSNTGELFF
>NA|many|TRBJ1-1|TRBV3-1
TGTGCCAGCAGCCGAGACAGTTATAACACTGAAGCTTTCTTT
CASSRDSYNTEAFF
>NA|NA|TRBJ2-1|TRBV6-6
TGTGCCAGCAGACATCCAGCCTACAATGAGCAGTTCTTC
CASRHPAYNEQFF
>NA|many|TRBJ2-5|TRBV5-1
TGCGCCAGCAGCGGTGATGGGGGCCGGCCCCTGGAGACCCAGTACTTC
CASSGDGGRPLETQYF
>NA|many|TRBJ1-4|TRBV5-4
TGTGCCAGCAGCTTGGAACCCACGGAGAAACTGTTTTTT
CASSLEPTEKLFF
>TRBD1|few|TRBJ2-2|TRBV3-1
TGTGCCAGCAGCCAAGCCGCGACAGGGGAGTTCTGGACCGGGGAGCTGTTTTTT
CASSQAATGEFWTGELFF
>TRBD1|many|TRBJ1-1|TRBV30
TGTGCCTGGAGCCCCTTCCGGGACAGGGGATGGACTGAAGCTTTCTTT
CAWSPFRDRGWTEAFF
>NA|many|TRBJ1-1|TRBV6-1
TGTGCCAGCAGTGAAATGCGGGAGACTGAAGCTTTCTTT
CASSEMRETEAFF
>NA|many|TRBJ2-3|TRBV2
TGTGCCAGCAGAGCCCGGATCGCCACAGATACGCAGTATTTT
CASRARIATDTQYF
>NA|few|TRBJ2-5|TRBV2
TGTGCCAGCAGTGAATCGTCGCTAGCGGAGACCCAGTACTTC
CASSESSLAETQYF
>TRBD2|many|TRBJ2-2|TRBV6-1
TGTGCCAGCAGTAAAGGAAGCGGGGACACCGGGGAGCTGTTTTTT
CASSKGSGDTGELFF
>TRBD1|many|TRBJ2-1|TRBV7-9
TGTGCCAGCAGCCTACCCCGGACAGGGGGATCCTACAATGAGCAGTTCTTC
CASSLPRTGGSYNEQFF
>NA|few|TRBJ1-4|TRBV7-2
TGTGCCAGCAGCTTGGGCGGGCATCCTAATGAAAAACTGTTTTTT
CASSLGGHPNEKLFF
>TRBD2|few|TRBJ2-1|TRBV7-2
TGTGCCAGCAGCTTAGCCCTCTCTCTAGCGGGGTACCTCAGAGGGCAGTTCTTC
CASSLALSLAGYLRGQFF
>NA|NA|TRBJ1-1|TRBV6-6
TGTGCCAGCAGTTACGGGGGAAACATGAACACTGAAGCTTTCTTT
CASSYGGNMNTEAFF
>NA|few|TRBJ2-1|TRBV4-3
TGCGCCAGCAGCCAATTCTCCGGGGCGGCCTACAATGAGCAGTTCTTC
CASSQFSGAAYNEQFF
>NA|many|TRBJ1-2|TRBV27
TGTGCCAGCAGTTCCGGACGGGGGAGCTATGGCTACACCTTC
CASSSGRGSYGYTF
>TRBD2|NA|TRBJ2-1|TRBV20-1
TGCAGTGCTATGGGTCTAGCGGACAATGAGCAGTTCTTC
CSAMGLADNEQFF
>NA|NA|TRBJ2-5|TRBV12-3/TRBV12-4
TGTGCCAGCAGTTTCGATGTCAGAGGTACAGCGAGACTAGGAGGGGAGACCCAGTACTTC
CASSFDVRGTARLGGETQYF
>TRBD2|NA|TRBJ2-5|TRBV11-2
TGTGCCAGCAGCCCGATAGCGGGGGGCGGGGAGACCCAGTACTTC
CASSPIAGGGETQYF
>NA|many|TRBJ1-5|TRBV19
TGTGCCAGTAGCCTTCACAGGGAAAATCAGCCCCAGCATTTT
CASSLHRENQPQHF
>TRBD1|NA|TRBJ1-5|TRBV6-1
TGTGCCAGCAGGGACAGGCCAGGGCCCCAGCATTTT
CASRDRPGPQHF
>NA|many|TRBJ2-6|TRBV7-9
TGTGCCAGCAGCCGTCCCTCCTCTGGGGCCAACGTCCTGACTTTC
CASSRPSSGANVLTF
>NA|NA|TRBJ2-3|TRBV5-1
TGCGCCAGCAGCTTGCCAGGGGACACAGATACGCAGTATTTT
CASSLPGDTDTQYF
>TRBD1|few|TRBJ2-7|TRBV18
TGTGCCAGCTCACTTGACAGGGGGCGCCCCTACGAGCAGTACTTC
CASSLDRGRPYEQYF
>NA|NA|TRBJ1-1|TRBV20-1
TGCAGCGCGGACATTGGGGGATTGAACACTGAAGCTTTCTTT
CSADIGGLNTEAFF
>NA|NA|TRBJ2-2|TRBV7-6
TGTGCCAGCAGCTCGTCACTTACCGGGGAGCTGTTTTTT
CASSSSLTGELFF
>NA|few|TRBJ1-1|TRBV19
TGTGCCAGTAGTAGGTCCTCGAACACTGAAGCTTTCTTT
CASSRSSNTEAFF
>NA|many|TRBJ1-1|TRBV30
TGTGCCTGGATACGCAGGGGTCTTTACACTGAAGCTTTCTTT
CAWIRRGLYTEAFF
>NA|many|TRBJ1-1|TRBV4-1
TGCGCCAGCAGCCAAGAGACCGGGGAAGGGGCCTACACTGAAGCTTTCTTT
CASSQETGEGAYTEAFF
>TRBD2|NA|TRBJ2-3|TRBV11-2
TGTGCCAGCAGCTTATTAGCGGGGAGCACAGATACGCAGTATTTT
CASSLLAGSTDTQYF
>NA|many|TRBJ2-3|TRBV7-8
TGTGCCAGCAGCTTAGACCTGGCCCACCCGCAGTATTTT
CASSLDLAHPQYF
>TRBD1|many|TRBJ1-2|TRBV5-1
TGCGCCAGCAGCGCGGCCGGGACAGATAACTATGGCTACACCTTC
CASSAAGTDNYGYTF
>NA|NA|TRBJ2-7|TRBV14
TGTGCCAGCAGCCAAGTGCCGGGGATCGAGCAGTACTTC
CASSQVPGIEQYF
>TRBD2|many|TRBJ2-1|TRBV6-1
TGTGCCAGCAGTGATGCGACTAGCGAGGCGTTCTTC
CASSDATSEAFF
>NA|NA|TRBJ2-1|TRBV29-1
TGCAGCGTTAAGGGTTGGGGGTCGGATGAGCAGTTCTTC
CSVKGWGSDEQFF
>NA|few|TRBJ2-4|TRBV6-2/TRBV6-3
TGTGCCAGCAGCCGACCCGGGCAGAAAAACATTCAGTACTTC
CASSRPGQKNIQYF
>TRBD1|NA|TRBJ2-7|TRBV28
TGTGCCAGCAGGCCAACAGGGGCTTACGGTCTGGAGCAGTACTTC
CASRPTGAYGLEQYF
>NA|many|TRBJ2-3|TRBV7-2
TGTGCCAGCAGCCAGAGCGGGCGCAGCACAGATACGCAGTATTTT
CASSQSGRSTDTQYF
>NA|many|TRBJ2-7|TRBV3-1
TGTGCCAGCAGCCAACCTCTAGCCTCCTACGAGCAGTACTTC
CASSQPLASYEQYF
>TRBD1|few|TRBJ1-5|TRBV16
TGTGCCAGCAGCCAATCCGACAGGGGGTTTTACTTGAGCAATCAGCCCCAGCATTTT
CASSQSDRGFYLSNQPQHF
>TRBD1|many|TRBJ2-7|TRBV30
TGTGCCTGGAGTGTAGGGACAGGGACCTACGAGCAGTACTTC
CAWSVGTGTYEQYF
>NA|many|TRBJ2-1|TRBV29-1
TGCAGAGCTGGGCGTGTGAGTTACAATGAGCAGTTCTTC
CRAGRVSYNEQFF
>TRBD2|few|TRBJ2-7|TRBV9
TGTGCCAGCAGCCCACTAGCCGGGCTAAGCGGGGGGGCCCACGAGCAGTACTTC
CASSPLAGLSGGAHEQYF
>NA|many|TRBJ1-2|TRBV29-1
TGCAGCGTTGATCTAGTGGCCCGCGGCTACACCTTC
CSVDLVARGYTF
>TRBD1|many|TRBJ2-1|TRBV6-1
TGTGCCAGCAGTGCAGGACAGGAGTACAATGAGCAGTTCTTC
CASSAGQEYNEQFF
>NA|many|TRBJ1-1|TRBV7-3
TGTGCCAGCAGCCGTGGGGGGATGAACACTGAAGCTTTCTTT
CASSRGGMNTEAFF